This TCR beta chain was profiled in a study of neoadjuvant anti-PD-1 for oral cavity cancer. This CDR3 is built from 14 residues. V was clipped by 5 bases and J by 2 bases; unmatched bases: 3. Germline V CDR1 and CDR2: SGHVS, FNYEAQ. Sequencing used immunoSEQ multiplex PCR; TCRdb keeps in-frame clones, though not all of them. The sample shows some 71,000 clones, around 88% of them seen only once. This receptor was taken from a person aged 40 to 85 with oral cavity squamous cell carcinoma. V is TRBV7-6 and J is TRBJ2-5; 9 bases match TRBD2. The sample consisted of PBMCs, taken before nivolumab (anti-PD-1) treatment. Here the CDR3 reads CASSLSGGQETQYF. The CDR3, as DNA: TGTGCCAGCAGCCTTAGCGGGGGTCAAGAGACCCAGTACTTC.